This T cell receptor (beta chain) emerged from a study of response to subunit inactivated influenza vaccine. Findings and limits, study-wide: Only a handful of new T cells, the authors suggested, are recruited with each seasonal influenza vaccination.

A few counts support this clonotype. Its antigen is still unknown. TCRdb processed the RT-PCR reads anew with MiXCR; each CDR3 protein has one entry. The sample has approximately 730,000 distinct CDR3 sequences; more than 11% are singletons. The CDR3 sequence is 15 residues long. The ends were cut back, 0 bases at V and 7 bases at J, with 15 bases in the middle. Germline lookup yields CDR1 LNHNV and CDR2 YYDKDF (reference sequence). The rearrangement uses TRBV15 and TRBJ2-5; maybe TRBD1 (6 bases). The clonotype originates from a man between 45 and 60 years old who received an inactivated influenza vaccine. The source material was PBMCs from blood, sampled 14 days before vaccination. Here the CDR3 reads CATSRDRAQGWTQYF. The CDR3 DNA reads TGTGCCACCAGCAGAGATCGAGCCCAGGGGTGGACCCAGTACTTC.